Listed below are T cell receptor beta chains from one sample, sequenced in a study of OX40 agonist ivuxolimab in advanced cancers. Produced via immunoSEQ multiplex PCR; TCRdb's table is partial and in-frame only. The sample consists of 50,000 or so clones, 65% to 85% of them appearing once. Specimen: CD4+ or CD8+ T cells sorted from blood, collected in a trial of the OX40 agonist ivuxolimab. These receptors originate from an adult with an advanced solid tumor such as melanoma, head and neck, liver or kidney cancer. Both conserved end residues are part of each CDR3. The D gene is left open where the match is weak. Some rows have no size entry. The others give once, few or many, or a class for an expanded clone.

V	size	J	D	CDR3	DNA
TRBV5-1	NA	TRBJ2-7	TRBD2	CASRPGTTYEQYF	TGCGCCAGCAGGCCCGGGACTACCTACGAGCAGTACTTC
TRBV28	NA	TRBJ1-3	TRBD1	CASSAGTASGNTIYF	TGTGCCAGCAGTGCCGGGACAGCCTCTGGAAACACCATATATTTT
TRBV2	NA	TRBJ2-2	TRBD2	CASSEPRTSGAGQGGTGELFF	TGTGCCAGCAGTGAACCCCGGACTAGCGGGGCGGGCCAGGGTGGGACCGGGGAGCTGTTTTTT
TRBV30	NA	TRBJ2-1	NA	CAWSEQGYGEQFF	TGTGCCTGGAGTGAACAAGGGTACGGTGAGCAGTTCTTC
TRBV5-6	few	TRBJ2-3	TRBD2	CASSSTGLAGGDTQYF	TGTGCCAGCAGCTCAACGGGACTAGCGGGGGGAGATACGCAGTATTTT
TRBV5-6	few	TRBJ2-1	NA	CASILKPGNEQFF	TGTGCCAGCATCCTGAAGCCGGGGAATGAGCAGTTCTTC
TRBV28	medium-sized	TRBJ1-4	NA	CASSPPRGKLFF	TGTGCCAGCAGTCCTCCAAGGGGAAAACTGTTTTTT
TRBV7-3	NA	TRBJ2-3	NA	CASSPGATDTQYF	TGTGCCAGCAGCCCCGGAGCCACAGATACGCAGTATTTT
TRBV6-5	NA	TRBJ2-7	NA	CASSEFAEQYF	TGTGCCAGCAGTGAATTTGCGGAGCAGTACTTC
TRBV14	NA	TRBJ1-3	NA	CASSEIGLLPGNTIYF	TGTGCCAGCAGCGAGATAGGCCTCCTCCCAGGAAACACCATATATTTT
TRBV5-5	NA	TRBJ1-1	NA	CASSKQGLMNTEAFF	TGTGCCAGCAGTAAGCAGGGCCTCATGAACACTGAAGCTTTCTTT
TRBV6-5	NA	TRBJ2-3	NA	CASSLRPSDTQYF	TGTGCCAGCAGCCTGCGGCCTTCAGATACGCAGTATTTT
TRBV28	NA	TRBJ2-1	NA	CATREGVRISYNEQFF	TGTGCCACCCGAGAAGGGGTGAGGATTTCCTACAATGAGCAGTTCTTC
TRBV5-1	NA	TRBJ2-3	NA	CASSLEKRDTQYF	TGCGCCAGCAGCTTGGAAAAGCGAGATACGCAGTATTTT
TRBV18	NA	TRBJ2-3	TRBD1	CASSEGASTDTQYF	TGTGCCAGCTCCGAGGGGGCCAGCACAGATACGCAGTATTTT
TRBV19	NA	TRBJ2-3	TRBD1	CASSMGQGAPPTMNTQYF	TGTGCCAGTAGTATGGGGCAGGGGGCCCCCCCCACGATGAATACGCAGTATTTT
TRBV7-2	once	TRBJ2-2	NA	CASSLGRETGELFF	TGTGCCAGCAGCCTAGGGAGAGAGACCGGGGAGCTGTTTTTT
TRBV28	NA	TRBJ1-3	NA	CASRRGRASGNTIYF	TGTGCCAGCAGGCGGGGCAGGGCTTCTGGAAACACCATATATTTT
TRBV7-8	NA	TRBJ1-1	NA	CASSFVNTEAFF	TGTGCCAGCAGCTTTGTAAACACTGAAGCTTTCTTT
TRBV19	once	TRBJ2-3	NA	CASSPPGGWSSTDTQYF	TGTGCCAGTAGTCCGCCCGGGGGTTGGTCTAGCACAGATACGCAGTATTTT
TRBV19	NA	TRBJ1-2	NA	CASSMSKPRGGYTF	TGTGCCAGTAGTATGTCCAAACCCAGGGGCGGCTACACCTTC
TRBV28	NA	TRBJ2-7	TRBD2	CASSSPSSGRHHEQYF	TGTGCCAGCAGTTCCCCATCTAGCGGGAGGCACCACGAGCAGTACTTC
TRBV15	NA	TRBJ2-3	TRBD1	CATSSPLGQGAGADTQYF	TGTGCCACCAGCAGTCCCTTAGGACAGGGGGCTGGGGCAGATACGCAGTATTTT
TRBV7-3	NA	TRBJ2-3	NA	CASSLGLATDTQYF	TGTGCCAGCAGCTTAGGCCTAGCCACAGATACGCAGTATTTT
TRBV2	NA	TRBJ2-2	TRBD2	CASGGLATAGELFF	TGTGCCAGCGGGGGACTAGCGACCGCCGGGGAGCTGTTTTTT
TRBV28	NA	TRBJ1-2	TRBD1	CASSLSRIGQGIDYGYTF	TGTGCCAGCAGTTTATCTAGGATCGGACAGGGAATTGACTATGGCTACACCTTC
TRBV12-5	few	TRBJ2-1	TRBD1	CASGLLPPGQGAREQFF	TGTGCTAGTGGTTTGCTCCCGCCGGGACAGGGGGCTCGCGAGCAGTTCTTC
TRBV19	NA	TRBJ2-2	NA	CATRQTGQLTGELFF	TGTGCCACTCGACAAACTGGACAGCTCACCGGGGAGCTGTTTTTT
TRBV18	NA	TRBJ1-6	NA	CASSPSAGESPLHF	TGTGCCAGCTCACCTTCCGCGGGGGAATCACCCCTCCACTTT
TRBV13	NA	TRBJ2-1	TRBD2	CASSLGIERGADSYNEQFF	TGTGCCAGCAGCTTAGGCATCGAGCGGGGGGCTGACTCCTACAATGAGCAGTTCTTC
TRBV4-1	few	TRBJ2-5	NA	CASSPIGETQYF	TGCGCCAGCAGCCCCATAGGAGAGACCCAGTACTTC
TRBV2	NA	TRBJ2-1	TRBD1	CASRPRTGGDEQFF	TGTGCCAGCAGACCCAGGACAGGGGGAGATGAGCAGTTCTTC
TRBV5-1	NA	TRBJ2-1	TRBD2	CASSPGLAGNPFF	TGCGCCAGCAGCCCGGGACTAGCGGGAAATCCGTTCTTC
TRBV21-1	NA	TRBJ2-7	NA	CASSKLSTRPVQGAREQYF	TGTGCCAGCAGCAAACTCTCGACCCGCCCCGTTCAGGGGGCGCGCGAGCAGTACTTC
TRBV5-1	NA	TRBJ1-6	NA	CASSLGGDAKNSPLHF	TGCGCCAGCAGCTTGGGAGGGGATGCGAAAAATTCACCCCTCCACTTT
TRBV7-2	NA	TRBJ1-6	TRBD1	CASSLGTAAGSPLHF	TGTGCCAGCAGCCTCGGGACAGCCGCCGGTTCACCCCTCCACTTT
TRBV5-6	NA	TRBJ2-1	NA	CASSLVGEYNEQFF	TGTGCCAGCAGCTTGGTCGGGGAATACAATGAGCAGTTCTTC